The rows below give T cell receptor beta chains drawn from one sample of a study of OX40 agonist ivuxolimab in advanced cancers. Profiled with immunoSEQ multiplex PCR; TCRdb holds only in-frame clones, not every one. This sample yields 50,000 to 65,000 clones, of which roughly 85% are seen a single time; 0.61% belongs to the top ten. Sequencing was performed on CD4+ or CD8+ T cells sorted from blood, taken in a trial of the OX40 agonist ivuxolimab. These receptors came from an adult with an advanced solid tumor such as melanoma, head and neck, liver or kidney cancer. CDR3s include the opening cysteine and the closing phenylalanine or tryptophan. A D gene is named only where the DNA matches it firmly. Where a row states a size, it is once, few, many or the class of an expanded clone; other rows omit it.

D gene,clone size,V gene,J gene,CDR3 DNA,CDR3 protein
TRBD1,.,TRBV28,TRBJ1-6,TGTGCCAGCAGTTTCTCGACAGGGGGAAGTAATTCACCCCTCCACTTT,CASSFSTGGSNSPLHF
.,.,TRBV5-1,TRBJ2-1,TGCGCCAGCAGCTTGGGTCGGCAGTGGAATGAGCAGTTCTTC,CASSLGRQWNEQFF
.,.,TRBV5-1,TRBJ1-2,TGCGCCAGCAGCTTGGGCTTCGGGGATTATGGCTACACCTTC,CASSLGFGDYGYTF
.,.,TRBV18,TRBJ1-3,TGTGCCAGCTCACCACAGGCCACTCGGGGAAACACCATATATTTT,CASSPQATRGNTIYF
.,once,TRBV7-9,TRBJ2-3,TGTGCCAGCAGCTTAAGGGGGGAGAGCACAGATACGCAGTATTTT,CASSLRGESTDTQYF
TRBD2,.,TRBV7-9,TRBJ2-7,TGTGCCAGCAGCCGCCCGGGGGGGGGCTCCTACGAGCAGTACTTC,CASSRPGGGSYEQYF
TRBD1,.,TRBV5-4,TRBJ2-7,TGTGCCAGCAGCCGACGACAGGGGAGCTCCTACGAGCAGTACTTC,CASSRRQGSSYEQYF
TRBD1,.,TRBV6-5,TRBJ2-2,TGTGCCAGCAGTTTCACAGGGGTCACCGGGGAGCTGTTTTTT,CASSFTGVTGELFF
.,.,TRBV9,TRBJ2-3,TGTGCCAGCAGCCCTCAACAGGGAACAGATACGCAGTATTTT,CASSPQQGTDTQYF
TRBD2,few,TRBV30,TRBJ2-3,TGTGCCTGGAGCCTGGGACTAGCCGGAGATACGCAGTATTTT,CAWSLGLAGDTQYF
TRBD1,.,TRBV18,TRBJ1-2,TGTGCCAGCTCACCAAGTGGACAGGGTCGGGGCGGCTACACCTTC,CASSPSGQGRGGYTF
.,.,TRBV9,TRBJ1-2,TGTGCCAGCAGCGTAGATCCCCTCAAAAGCGGCTATGGCTACACCTTC,CASSVDPLKSGYGYTF
TRBD2,few,TRBV2,TRBJ2-1,TGTGCCAGCAGTAACCCGGGACTAGGGCAATTGAATGAGCAGTTCTTC,CASSNPGLGQLNEQFF
.,once,TRBV7-6,TRBJ2-7,TGTGCCAGCAGTCGCACGACGGAATTCTACGAGCAGTACTTC,CASSRTTEFYEQYF
TRBD2,.,TRBV10-3,TRBJ2-1,TGTGCACCTAGGGCGGGAGCGAACAATGAGCAGTTCTTC,CAPRAGANNEQFF
.,.,TRBV5-1,TRBJ2-7,TGCGCCAGCAGCTTGGAATTGGTTTACGAGCAGTACTTC,CASSLELVYEQYF
TRBD1,.,TRBV29-1,TRBJ1-2,TGCAGCGTTGCAACAGGGGGCAACTATGGCTACACCTTC,CSVATGGNYGYTF
TRBD2,once,TRBV9,TRBJ2-7,TGTGCCAGCAGCGGACGACTAGCGGGAGGCCGGGGCGAGCAGTACTTC,CASSGRLAGGRGEQYF
.,.,TRBV30,TRBJ2-3,TGTGCCTGGGAGGGCGCAGATACGCAGTATTTT,CAWEGADTQYF
TRBD2,.,TRBV5-1,TRBJ2-3,TGCGCCAGCAGCCCAACTCCACCGGGGGGTCTGAACACAGATACGCAGTATTTT,CASSPTPPGGLNTDTQYF
TRBD2,.,TRBV14,TRBJ2-5,TGTGCCAGCAGCCTCGGGACTAGCGGGAGGGAGACCCAGTACTTC,CASSLGTSGRETQYF
TRBD2,.,TRBV10-3,TRBJ2-3,TGTGCCATCAGAGGACTAGCGGGAGATACGCAGTATTTT,CAIRGLAGDTQYF
.,.,TRBV9,TRBJ2-7,TGTGCCAGCAGCGCCAGACTCGGAGCGGGTTCCTCCTACGAGCAGTACTTC,CASSARLGAGSSYEQYF